The sequence of this T cell receptor (beta chain) was determined in a study of vaccination effects on CD4 cells after COVID-19. Culture proceeded for 9 to 11 days, and CD4+ T cells were then isolated. This person caught SARS-CoV-2 sometime from March to December 2020, and PCR testing confirmed the infection. Two doses of BNT162b2 or mRNA-1273 vaccine were administered to participants. Cultures got half-medium changes with IL-2 on days 3 and 7. Only in-frame clones appear in the TCRdb table, and some are missing; sequencing was by immunoSEQ multiplex PCR. Counted here are about 34,000 clones, about 68% occurring once; the ten biggest clones make up around 6.6%. For this clone: Its antigen is still unknown.

Per germline, CDR1 KGHDR and CDR2 SFDVKD. The CDR3 has 17 residues. J was trimmed by 3 bases and V by 2 bases; bases with no gene match: 10. This clonotype was obtained from a human donor who had a prior SARS-CoV-2 infection. The rearrangement links TRBV24-1 to TRBJ2-3; 7 positions match TRBD2. This sample comprised CD4+ T cells from PBMCs cultured without peptide, obtained after COVID-19 vaccination. This chain's CDR3 is CATSDSAGGSKTDTQYF. The CDR3 nucleotides are TGTGCCACCAGTGATTCCGCCGGCGGGAGCAAAACAGATACGCAGTATTTT.